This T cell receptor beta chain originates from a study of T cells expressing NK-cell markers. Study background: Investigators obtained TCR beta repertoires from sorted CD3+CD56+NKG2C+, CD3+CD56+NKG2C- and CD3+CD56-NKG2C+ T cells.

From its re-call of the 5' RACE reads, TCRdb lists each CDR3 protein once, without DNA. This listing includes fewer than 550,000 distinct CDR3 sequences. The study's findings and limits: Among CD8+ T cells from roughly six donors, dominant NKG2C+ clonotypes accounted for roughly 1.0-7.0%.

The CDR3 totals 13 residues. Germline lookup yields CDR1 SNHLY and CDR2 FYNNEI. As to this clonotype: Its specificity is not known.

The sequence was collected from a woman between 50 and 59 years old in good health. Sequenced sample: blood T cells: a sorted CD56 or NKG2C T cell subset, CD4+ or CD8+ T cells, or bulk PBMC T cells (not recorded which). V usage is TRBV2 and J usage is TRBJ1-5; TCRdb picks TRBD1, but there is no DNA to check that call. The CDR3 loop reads CASLGQGNQPQHF.